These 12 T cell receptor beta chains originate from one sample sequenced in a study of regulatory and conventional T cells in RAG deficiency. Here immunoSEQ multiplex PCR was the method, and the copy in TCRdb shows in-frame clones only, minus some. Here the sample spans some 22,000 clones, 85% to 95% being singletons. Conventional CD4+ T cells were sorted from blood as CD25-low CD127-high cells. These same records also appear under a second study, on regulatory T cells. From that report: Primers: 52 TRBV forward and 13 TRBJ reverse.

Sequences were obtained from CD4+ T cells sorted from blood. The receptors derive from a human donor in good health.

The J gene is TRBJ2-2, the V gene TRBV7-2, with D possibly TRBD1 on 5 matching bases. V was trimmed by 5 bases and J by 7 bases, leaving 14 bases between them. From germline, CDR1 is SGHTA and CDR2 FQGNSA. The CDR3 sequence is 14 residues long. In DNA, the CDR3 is TGTGCCAGCAGCGAATGGGGCCTTGGCGGGGAGCTGTTTTTT. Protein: CASSEWGLGGELFF.

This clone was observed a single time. CDR3 protein: CASSLQTGRTEAFF. The CDR3 region has the DNA TGTGCCAGCAGCCTTCAGACAGGGCGCACTGAAGCTTTCTTT. The J gene is TRBJ1-1, the V gene TRBV7-9; 7 bases are shared with TRBD1. The ends lost 5 bases at V and 4 bases at J; junction bases unmatched: 7. CDR1 is SEHNR and CDR2 is FQNEAQ in the germline V gene (reference sequence). The CDR3 contains 14 residues.

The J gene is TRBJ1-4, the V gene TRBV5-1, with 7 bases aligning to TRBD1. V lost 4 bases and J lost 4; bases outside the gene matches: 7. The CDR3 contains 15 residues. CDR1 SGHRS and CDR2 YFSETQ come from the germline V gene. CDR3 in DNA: TGCGCCAGCAGCGACGGGACAGCTTATAATGAAAAACTGTTTTTT. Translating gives CASSDGTAYNEKLFF.

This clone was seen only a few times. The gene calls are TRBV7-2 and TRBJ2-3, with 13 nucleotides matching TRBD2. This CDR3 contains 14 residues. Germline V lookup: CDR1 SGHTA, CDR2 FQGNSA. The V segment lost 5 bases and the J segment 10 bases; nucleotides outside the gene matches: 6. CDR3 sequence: CASSKDTSGRAQYF. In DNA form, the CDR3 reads TGTGCCAGCAGCAAAGACACTAGCGGGAGGGCGCAGTATTTT.

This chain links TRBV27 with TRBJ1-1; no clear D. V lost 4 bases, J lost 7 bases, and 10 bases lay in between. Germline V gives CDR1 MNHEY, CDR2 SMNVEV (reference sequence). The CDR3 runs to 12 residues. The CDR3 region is CASSYRDIEAFF. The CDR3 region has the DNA TGTGCCAGCAGTTACCGGGATATTGAAGCTTTCTTT.

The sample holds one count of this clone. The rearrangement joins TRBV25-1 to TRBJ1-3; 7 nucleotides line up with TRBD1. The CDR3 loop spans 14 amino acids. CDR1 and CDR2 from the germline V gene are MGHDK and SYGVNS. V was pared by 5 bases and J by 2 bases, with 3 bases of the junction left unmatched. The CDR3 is CASSRQGAGNTIYF. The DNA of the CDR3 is TGTGCCAGCAGTAGACAGGGAGCTGGAAACACCATATATTTT.

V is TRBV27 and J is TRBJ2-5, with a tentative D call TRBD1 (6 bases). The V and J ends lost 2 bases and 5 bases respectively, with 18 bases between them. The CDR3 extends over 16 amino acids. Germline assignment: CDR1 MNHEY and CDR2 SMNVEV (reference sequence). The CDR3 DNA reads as TGTGCCAGCAGTTTAGTGGGGACAAACGGGGTGGAGACCCAGTACTTC. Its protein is CASSLVGTNGVETQYF.

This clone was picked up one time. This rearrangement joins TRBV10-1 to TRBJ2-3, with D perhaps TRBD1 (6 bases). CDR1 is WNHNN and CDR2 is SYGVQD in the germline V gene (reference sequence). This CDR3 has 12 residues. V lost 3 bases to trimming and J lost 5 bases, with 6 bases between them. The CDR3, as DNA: TGCGCCAGCAGTGAAGGGGGAGATACGCAGTATTTT. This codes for CASSEGGDTQYF.

CDR3 loop: CASTPGLAGGGTDTQYF. The DNA for the CDR3 is TGTGCCAGCACTCCCGGACTAGCGGGAGGAGGCACAGATACGCAGTATTTT. V and J are TRBV18 and TRBJ2-3; 14 positions match TRBD2. Germline trimming cut 8 bases from V and 1 base from J; bases unmatched to any gene: 8. This CDR3 comprises 17 residues. Per germline, CDR1 KGHSH and CDR2 LQKENI.

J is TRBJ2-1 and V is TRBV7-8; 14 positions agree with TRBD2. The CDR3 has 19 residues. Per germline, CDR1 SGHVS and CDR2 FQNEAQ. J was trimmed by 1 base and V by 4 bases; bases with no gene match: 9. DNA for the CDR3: TGTGCCAGCAGCTCTACGGGACTAGCGGGAGTCGGGTCCTACAATGAGCAGTTCTTC. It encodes CASSSTGLAGVGSYNEQFF.

CDR3 residues: CASSVSGTSDTIYF. The CDR3 bases are TGTGCCAGCAGCGTTTCCGGGACATCGGACACCATATATTTT. The V and J genes are TRBV9 and TRBJ1-3, with D perhaps TRBD1 (6 bases). The V and J ends lost 2 bases and 8 bases respectively, with 14 bases between them. This CDR3 is 14 amino acids long. Germline values: CDR1 SGDLS, CDR2 YYNGEE.

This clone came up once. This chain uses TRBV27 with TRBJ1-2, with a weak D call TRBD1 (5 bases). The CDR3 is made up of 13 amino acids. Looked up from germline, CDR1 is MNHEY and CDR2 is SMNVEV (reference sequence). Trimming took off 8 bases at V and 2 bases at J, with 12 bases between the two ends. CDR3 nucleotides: TGTGCCAGCGGCCAGGGTCGGAACTATGGCTACACCTTC. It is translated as CASGQGRNYGYTF.